The 27 T cell receptor beta chains given below trace back to one sample, sequenced in a study of neoadjuvant anti-PD-1 for oral cavity cancer. Time point of the sample: after neoadjuvant nivolumab, at surgical resection. The assay was immunoSEQ multiplex PCR, and TCRdb's table has in-frame clones only and misses some. This sample yields about 12,000 clones, of which about 71% are seen a single time; about 2.6% belongs to the top ten. This specimen consisted of PBMCs, obtained after nivolumab (anti-PD-1) treatment. The receptors were sampled from a person aged 40-85 years with oral cavity squamous cell carcinoma.

This chain connects TRBV29-1 to TRBJ1-1; D uncertain. The germline V gene encodes CDR1 SQVTM and CDR2 ANQGSEA. This CDR3 is 11 amino acids long. V was trimmed by 8 bases and J by 4 bases, leaving 11 bases between them. This chain's CDR3 is CSLLHGTEAFF. CDR3 in DNA: TGCAGCCTATTGCATGGCACTGAAGCTTTCTTT.

The chain has TRBV5-1 and TRBJ2-5, with 8 nucleotides matching TRBD1. CDR3 length equals 14 residues. Per germline, CDR1 SGHRS and CDR2 YFSETQ. With V trimmed by 4 bases and J by 4 bases, 6 bases remained unmatched. The CDR3 coding sequence is TGCGCCAGCAGCGGACAGGGTTTGAGAGAGACCCAGTACTTC. Its protein is CASSGQGLRETQYF.

This CDR3 is CASSPGTGFYEQYF. DNA for the CDR3: TGTGCCAGCAGCCCCGGGACAGGGTTCTACGAGCAGTACTTC. The chain combines TRBV13 with TRBJ2-7, with 9 positions matching TRBD1. Germline assignment: CDR1 PRHDT and CDR2 FYEKMQ (reference sequence). With 5 bases clipped from V and 3 bases from J, the junction kept 5 bases outside the gene matches. This CDR3 is 14 amino acids long.

This sequence joins TRBV4-1 and TRBJ2-3; D is possibly TRBD2 (5 bases). Germline assignment: CDR1 MGHRA and CDR2 YSYEKL. CDR3 length: 13 residues. V gave up 4 bases and J gave up 5 bases, with 10 bases separating them. CDR3 protein: CASSRGQIDTQYF. DNA for the CDR3: TGCGCCAGCAGCCGAGGGCAGATAGATACGCAGTATTTT.

The chain joins TRBV5-6 to TRBJ1-3, with TRBD1 as a possible D gene (5 bases). V was shortened by 4 bases and J by 4 bases, with 15 bases between the two germline ends. CDR1 is SGHDT, CDR2 YYEEEE, per germline. The CDR3 loop spans 15 amino acids. Here the CDR3 DNA reads TGTGCCAGCAGCGGGACCCGAGTCGGAGGAAACACCATATATTTT. It specifies CASSGTRVGGNTIYF.

This clone was seen a single time. This chain uses TRBV5-1 with TRBJ2-3; D call uncertain. Trimming removed 0 bases from V and 2 bases from J, with 7 bases in between. This CDR3 is 14 amino acids long. Germline loops: CDR1 SGHRS, CDR2 YFSETQ. The CDR3 protein is CASSLGAPTDTQYF. As DNA, the CDR3 is TGCGCCAGCAGCTTGGGGGCCCCCACAGATACGCAGTATTTT.

J is TRBJ2-7 and V is TRBV10-3, with 8 bases lining up with TRBD2. V was pared by 11 bases and J by 5 bases, with 11 bases of the junction left unmatched. Germline assignment: CDR1 ENHRY and CDR2 SYGVKD. The CDR3 length is 13 residues. The CDR3 bases are TGTGCCCTGGGCAAGCGGGAGTTCGACGAGCAGTACTTC. Protein product: CALGKREFDEQYF.

V gene TRBV7-3 combines with J gene TRBJ2-3, with D unresolved. Trimming removed 5 bases from V and 2 bases from J, with 5 bases in between. Germline CDR1 SGHTA, CDR2 FQGTGA. The CDR3 is 12 residues long. In DNA, the CDR3 is TGTGCCAGCAGCCAGGTCACAGATACGCAGTATTTT. Protein: CASSQVTDTQYF.

This clone was detected only a few times. The chain recombines TRBV15 with TRBJ1-2; 8 bases map to TRBD1. Losses at the gene ends were 3 bases for V and 4 bases for J; bases not matched to a gene: 13. CDR1 and CDR2 from the germline V gene are LNHNV and YYDKDF (reference sequence). The CDR3 totals 17 residues. CDR3 protein: CATSREVRPTGGYGYTF. In DNA, the CDR3 is TGTGCCACCAGCAGGGAAGTGCGGCCCACAGGGGGCTATGGCTACACCTTC.

The J gene is TRBJ2-7, the V gene TRBV29-1, with a possible D match to TRBD2 (5 bases). The CDR3 is 13 residues long. Germline V gene lookup returns CDR1 SQVTM and CDR2 ANQGSEA. The V gene lost 1 base and the J gene lost 4 bases, with 11 bases spanning the gap. CDR3 DNA sequence: TGCAGCGTTGAAGCCGGGATCAAGTACGAGCAGTACTTC. Protein sequence: CSVEAGIKYEQYF.

This chain links TRBV10-3 with TRBJ1-2; 9 nucleotides agree with TRBD1. V was pared by 6 bases and J by 3 bases, with 5 bases of the junction left unmatched. Germline-derived CDR1 and CDR2 are ENHRY and SYGVKD. The CDR3 has 14 amino acids. CDR3 coding DNA: TGTGCCATCAGGGGGACAGGGAGACACTATGGCTACACCTTC. Protein: CAIRGTGRHYGYTF.

This clone was seen a single time. The J gene is TRBJ2-7, the V gene TRBV6-5; 8 nucleotides agree with TRBD2. The CDR3 length is 15 residues. Losses at the gene ends were 3 bases for V and 4 bases for J; bases not matched to a gene: 8. CDR1 is MNHEY and CDR2 is SVGAGI in the germline V gene. The CDR3 is CASSYSAGGQYEQYF. The CDR3 region has the DNA TGTGCCAGCAGTTATTCGGCGGGAGGCCAGTACGAGCAGTACTTC.

In DNA form, the CDR3 reads TGTGCCAGCAGTTGGGACAGGGCCTCGAACACTGAAGCTTTCTTT. Residues: CASSWDRASNTEAFF. J is TRBJ1-1 and V is TRBV6-5; 9 bases agree with TRBD1. Per germline, CDR1 MNHEY and CDR2 SVGAGI. The CDR3 spans 15 residues. The V and J ends lost 4 bases and 1 base, in that order; junction bases with no gene match: 4.

This chain connects TRBV4-1 to TRBJ2-1; perhaps TRBD2 as D (5 bases). Trimming pared 6 bases from V and 0 bases from J, leaving 15 bases between. Germline V gene lookup returns CDR1 MGHRA and CDR2 YSYEKL. The CDR3 consists of 16 residues. CDR3 in DNA: TGCGCCAGCAGTCGCGCCGGGGTTCGCTCCTACAATGAGCAGTTCTTC. Its protein product is CASSRAGVRSYNEQFF.

V gene TRBV4-1 combines with J gene TRBJ2-7, with D hard to call. Germline assignment: CDR1 MGHRA and CDR2 YSYEKL. CDR3 length: 15 amino acids. V was cut by 6 bases and J by 0 bases, with 15 bases left in between. The DNA of the CDR3 is TGCGCCAGCAGTCGCGACCGAGGCAGCTCCTACGAGCAGTACTTC. It encodes CASSRDRGSSYEQYF.

This clone is a singleton in its sample. CDR3 DNA: TGTGCCAGCAGCTTAGATCAGGGCGGGTCAAGCTCCTACAATGAGCAGTTCTTC. It yields the protein CASSLDQGGSSSYNEQFF. The J gene is TRBJ2-1, the V gene TRBV11-3; tentatively, D is TRBD1 or TRBD2 (5 bases each). Trimming shortened V by 0 bases and J by 0 bases, and 15 bases separated the two germline ends. The CDR3 contains 18 residues. CDR1 SGHNT and CDR2 YENEEA come from the germline V gene.

The chain joins TRBV5-1 to TRBJ2-7; 13 nucleotides line up with TRBD2. This CDR3 comprises 14 residues. Germline V gives CDR1 SGHRS, CDR2 YFSETQ. The trim removed 7 bases at V and 3 bases at J, leaving 4 bases unmatched. DNA of the CDR3: TGCGCCAGCCGAACTAGCGGGGGGGGCTACGAGCAGTACTTC. Amino acid sequence: CASRTSGGGYEQYF.

V and J are TRBV6-5 and TRBJ1-3; unclear D gene. CDR3 length equals 14 residues. In germline, CDR1 is MNHEY, CDR2 SVGAGI. V gave up 0 bases and J gave up 2 bases, with 5 bases separating them. In DNA, the CDR3 is TGTGCCAGCAGTTACTCACAGCCTGGAAACACCATATATTTT. Residues: CASSYSQPGNTIYF.

This clone was found a few times. V is TRBV18 and J is TRBJ2-7; 8 bases align to TRBD1. The germline V gene encodes CDR1 KGHSH and CDR2 LQKENI. V lost 3 bases, J lost 5 bases, and 12 bases stayed unmatched. The CDR3 runs to 16 residues. This CDR3 is CASSPTRTGSTDEQYF. CDR3 in DNA: TGTGCCAGCTCACCTACTCGGACAGGGTCGACCGACGAGCAGTACTTC.

The chain combines TRBV2 with TRBJ2-5; D might be TRBD1 (6 bases). Germline V CDR1 and CDR2: SNHLY, FYNNEI. CDR3 length: 15 residues. The V end was cut by 6 bases, the J end by 5 bases, with 19 bases between. Here the CDR3 reads CASSQGVGRGETQYF. DNA for the CDR3: TGTGCCAGCAGCCAAGGTGTGGGAAGGGGGGAGACCCAGTACTTC.

The chain employs TRBV9 and TRBJ2-1; no firm D call. V lost 4 bases, J lost 5 bases, and 7 bases lay in between. Germline CDR1 and CDR2: SGDLS and YYNGEE. The CDR3 has 12 amino acids. As DNA, the CDR3 is TGTGCCAGCAGCCCCACGAACAATGAGCAGTTCTTC. Translation gives CASSPTNNEQFF.

The chain links TRBV9 to TRBJ1-2; D may be TRBD1 (5 bases). The CDR3 consists of 14 residues. CDR1 is SGDLS, CDR2 YYNGEE, per germline. Trimming took 2 bases from V and 5 from J, leaving 13 bases between them. CDR3 residues: CASSVSEGSYGYTF. The CDR3 nucleotides are TGTGCCAGCAGCGTTTCTGAGGGGTCGTATGGCTACACCTTC.

The chain is built from TRBV7-8 and TRBJ2-7; D not resolved. Germline V lookup: CDR1 SGHVS, CDR2 FQNEAQ. The CDR3 spans 12 residues. The germline V and J ends were trimmed by 6 bases and 5 bases, with 11 bases remaining between them. The CDR3 DNA is TGTGCCAGCAGTTGGCGGTGGCACGAGCAGTACTTC. As protein: CASSWRWHEQYF.

V gene TRBV14 combines with J gene TRBJ2-7; 9 bases are shared with TRBD1. V dropped 7 bases and J dropped 4; count of bases not matched to a gene: 5. CDR1 SGHDN and CDR2 FVKESK come from the germline V gene. The CDR3 consists of 13 residues. The CDR3, as DNA: TGTGCCAGCACCGGGACAGGGAGATACGAGCAGTACTTC. Translated: CASTGTGRYEQYF.

This clone was recorded a few times. The chain uses TRBV28 and TRBJ2-1; 14 bases line up with TRBD2. This CDR3 has 14 residues. With V trimmed by 8 bases and J by 6 bases, 3 bases remained unmatched. Germline loops: CDR1 MDHEN, CDR2 SYDVKM. CDR3 bases: TGTGCCAGCCGACTAGCGGGGGGGCCCAATGAGCAGTTCTTC. It translates to CASRLAGGPNEQFF. Full variable domain (missing parts from reference TRBV28 and TRBJ2-1): DVKVTQSSRYLVKRTGEKVFLECVQDMDHENMFWYRQDPGLGLRLIYFSYDVKMKEKGDIPEGYSVSREKKERFSLILESASTNQTSMYLCASRLAGGPNEQFFGPGTRLTVL.

This sequence joins TRBV4-1 and TRBJ1-1; 8 bases align to TRBD1. V shed 7 bases and J 5 bases; nucleotides not matched to a gene: 9. In germline, CDR1 is MGHRA, CDR2 YSYEKL. The CDR3 consists of 14 residues. The CDR3: CASMTGVIWTEAFF. CDR3 DNA sequence: TGCGCCAGCATGACAGGGGTGATTTGGACTGAAGCTTTCTTT.

By frequency in the sample, this clone is large (0.1 to 1%). The CDR3 DNA reads TGTGCCAGCAGTGAGAAATCGGGATCCTACAATGAGCAGTTCTTC. Protein: CASSEKSGSYNEQFF. The chain joins TRBV6-1 to TRBJ2-1; possible D gene TRBD2, 5 bases. The germline gives CDR1 MNHNS, CDR2 SASEGT. The V end was cut by 3 bases, the J end by 1 base, with 10 bases between. There are 15 residues in the CDR3.